Listed here are 30 T cell receptor beta chains from one sample, sequenced in a study of beta chain features in type 1 diabetes. Every bit of the isolated RNA underwent reverse transcription, so sequencing read expressed TCRB transcripts. Generated by immunoSEQ multiplex PCR, the TCRdb table keeps only in-frame clones and is missing some. The repertoire holds 810,000 or so clones, 15% to 20% seen once, with about 0.02% in the top ten. The sample taken for sequencing was naive CD4+ T cells from blood. These receptors all come from a woman younger than 30 in good health.

This clone showed up just a few times. The chain combines TRBV4-3 with TRBJ2-7; D gene ambiguous. The CDR3 consists of 16 residues. Germline V lookup: CDR1 LGHNA, CDR2 YSLEER. Trimming stripped 1 base from V and 2 bases from J, with 15 bases between. DNA for the CDR3: TGCGCCAGCAGCCAAGTCGCTCAGCCCCAAACCTACGAGCAGTACTTC. Its protein is CASSQVAQPQTYEQYF.

J is TRBJ2-7 and V is TRBV27; 7 nucleotides agree with TRBD2. This CDR3 has 14 amino acids. Germline CDR1 and CDR2: MNHEY and SMNVEV (reference sequence). The ends lost 2 bases at V and 3 bases at J; junction bases unmatched: 4. The CDR3 DNA reads as TGTGCCAGCAGTTTAGGGGGGGGAATCTACGAGCAGTACTTC. It translates to CASSLGGGIYEQYF.

This clone was observed a handful of times. CDR3: CASSFTGGDQPQHF. The DNA for the CDR3 is TGTGCCAGCAGCTTTACAGGGGGGGATCAGCCCCAGCATTTT. The V call is TRBV7-2, the J call TRBJ1-5, with TRBD1 identical over 8 bases. The germline V gene has CDR1 SGHTA and CDR2 FQGNSA. V lost 3 bases, J lost 5 bases, and 3 bases stayed unmatched. The CDR3 loop spans 14 amino acids.

This clone has just a few counts. V usage is TRBV5-1 and J usage is TRBJ2-2, with TRBD2 identical over 12 bases. Germline values: CDR1 SGHRS, CDR2 YFSETQ. The CDR3 contains 16 residues. Trimming removed 6 bases from V and 6 bases from J; junction bases left unmatched: 9. The CDR3 DNA follows: TGCGCCAGCACTCCCTCTCTAGCGGGAGGGCCCGGGGAGCTGTTTTTT. Residues: CASTPSLAGGPGELFF.

The CDR3 nucleotides read TGTGCCAGCAGCTTAGCCGCGGGTGAGCAGTTCTTC. This sequence encodes CASSLAAGEQFF. The rearrangement uses TRBV7-8 and TRBJ2-1; perhaps TRBD2 as D (5 bases). Trimming took 0 bases from V and 9 from J, leaving 6 bases between them. Germline lookup yields CDR1 SGHVS and CDR2 FQNEAQ. This CDR3 contains 12 residues.

This clone was seen ten or more times. V usage is TRBV5-4 and J usage is TRBJ2-1, with D tentatively TRBD2 (6 bases). Per the germline V gene, CDR1 is SGHNT and CDR2 is YYREEE (reference sequence). V lost 2 bases, J lost 14 bases, and 11 bases lay in between. There are 11 residues in the CDR3. CDR3 bases: TGTGCCAGCAGCTTTAACAGGAGGGAGTTCTTC. It codes for CASSFNRREFF.

The chain employs TRBV11-2 and TRBJ2-5; 11 bases agree with TRBD2. The CDR3 totals 16 residues. Germline CDR1 is SGHAT and CDR2 is FQNNGV. V was clipped by 4 bases and J by 2 bases; unmatched bases: 6. CDR3 sequence reads: CASSSLAGGVQETQYF. The CDR3 coding sequence is TGTGCCAGCAGCTCTCTAGCGGGAGGAGTACAAGAGACCCAGTACTTC.

The V call is TRBV7-8, the J call TRBJ2-1; possible D gene TRBD2, 6 bases. Germline V lookup: CDR1 SGHVS, CDR2 FQNEAQ. Trimming left V 0 bases short and J 2 bases short, with 8 bases between. The CDR3 has 15 residues. CDR3 DNA: TGTGCCAGCAGCTTAGCGGGAGGCACCTACAATGAGCAGTTCTTC. Translated, it gives CASSLAGGTYNEQFF.

The chain combines TRBV29-1 with TRBJ2-1; the D gene is possibly TRBD2 (6 bases). Deletions cut 8 bases from V and 7 bases from J, with 18 bases between. This CDR3 is 13 amino acids long. Germline V gene data show CDR1 as SQVTM and CDR2 as ANQGSEA. CDR3 region: CSLSSGGLNEQFF. As DNA, the CDR3 is TGCAGCCTAAGTAGCGGCGGGTTAAATGAGCAGTTCTTC.

The chain carries TRBV29-1 and TRBJ1-3, with unresolved D. The germline V gene encodes CDR1 SQVTM and CDR2 ANQGSEA. The ends were cut back, 3 bases at V and 4 bases at J, with 4 bases in the middle. This CDR3 is 11 amino acids long. The DNA for the CDR3 is TGCAGCGTTGACGTCGGAAACACCATATATTTT. Translating gives CSVDVGNTIYF.

Comment on this clone: Different DNA sequences within this sample yield the same CDR3. The V gene is TRBV29-1, the J gene TRBJ2-7; 7 bases agree with TRBD2. Germline V lookup: CDR1 SQVTM, CDR2 ANQGSEA. The CDR3 loop spans 11 amino acids. Trimming at V came to 6 bases and at J to 4 bases, leaving 3 bases not matched to a gene. DNA for the CDR3: TGCAGCGTCGGACTAGGGTACGAGCAGTACTTC. Its protein product is CSVGLGYEQYF.

This clone was seen only a few times. The V and J genes are TRBV9 and TRBJ2-3; 14 nucleotides match TRBD2. The germline gives CDR1 SGDLS, CDR2 YYNGEE. The CDR3 has 16 residues. V trimming: 3 bases; J trimming: 1 base; junction bases outside the gene matches: 1. The CDR3 loop is CASSAGLAGGTDTQYF. The CDR3 region has the DNA TGTGCCAGCAGCGCGGGACTAGCGGGGGGCACAGATACGCAGTATTTT.

This clone has just a few counts. The chain combines TRBV11-2 with TRBJ2-5; D unclear. Deletions cut 3 bases from V and 4 bases from J, with 18 bases between. This CDR3 has 16 amino acids. Germline V gene sequence: CDR1 SGHAT, CDR2 FQNNGV. The DNA of the CDR3 is TGTGCCAGCAGCTTTGGTGAGGTGTTACGTCGAGAGACCCAGTACTTC. Translating it yields CASSFGEVLRRETQYF.

Note on this clone: Other DNA sequences of this sample code for an identical CDR3. V gene TRBV18 combines with J gene TRBJ1-5; D is unclear. The ends were cut back, 4 bases at V and 4 bases at J, with 8 bases in the middle. This CDR3 has 13 amino acids. In germline, CDR1 is KGHSH, CDR2 LQKENI. CDR3 nucleotide sequence: TGTGCCAGCTCACAAGGACGGAATCAGCCCCAGCATTTT. It is translated as CASSQGRNQPQHF.

For this clone: Other DNA sequences in the same sample also yield this CDR3. The gene calls are TRBV28 and TRBJ2-7, with D unresolved. The CDR3 is 14 amino acids. The germline V and J ends were trimmed by 1 base and 3 bases, with 10 bases remaining between them. Looked up from germline, CDR1 is MDHEN and CDR2 is SYDVKM. CDR3 nucleotides: TGTGCCAGCAGTTTATCCTCGGGTAGCTACGAGCAGTACTTC. Amino acids: CASSLSSGSYEQYF.

The chain employs TRBV7-2 and TRBJ2-1; D tentatively reads TRBD1 or TRBD2 (5 bases each). Deletions cut 7 bases from V and 6 bases from J, with 19 bases between. The CDR3 runs to 15 residues. Germline V gene sequence: CDR1 SGHTA, CDR2 FQGNSA. In DNA, the CDR3 is TGTGCCAGCACCATTCTTGGGGGTACGATCAATGAGCAGTTCTTC. It is translated as CASTILGGTINEQFF.

The chain couples TRBV6-5 to TRBJ2-5; weak D call: TRBD2 (5 bases). V gave up 5 bases and J gave up 5 bases, with 9 bases separating them. Germline loops: CDR1 MNHEY, CDR2 SVGAGI. The CDR3 length is 12 residues. The CDR3 nucleotides are TGTGCCAGCAGTGTAACGGGGGAGACCCAGTACTTC. It codes for CASSVTGETQYF.

This clone was counted only a few times. V gene TRBV5-1 combines with J gene TRBJ2-5, with 10 bases identical to TRBD1. The V segment lost 3 bases and the J segment 7 bases; nucleotides outside the gene matches: 12. CDR1 SGHRS and CDR2 YFSETQ come from the germline V gene. The CDR3 has 16 residues. This chain's CDR3 is CASSSQATGGRGTQYF. CDR3 in DNA: TGCGCCAGCAGCTCCCAGGCGACAGGGGGCCGGGGGACCCAGTACTTC.

This chain joins TRBV7-2 and TRBJ2-3, with D perhaps matching TRBD2 (5 bases). This CDR3 is built from 16 residues. Germline V gene sequence: CDR1 SGHTA, CDR2 FQGNSA. The germline V and J ends were trimmed by 1 base and 2 bases, with 13 bases remaining between them. The CDR3 reads CASSLVGPGITDTQYF. CDR3 DNA: TGTGCCAGCAGCTTAGTTGGTCCGGGGATCACAGATACGCAGTATTTT.

Only a few counts were recorded for this clone. The chain has TRBV7-9 and TRBJ2-1; D assignment may be TRBD1 or TRBD2 (5 bases each). The CDR3 runs 15 residues. The germline V and J ends were trimmed by 1 base and 6 bases, with 13 bases remaining between them. Germline V gene sequence: CDR1 SEHNR, CDR2 FQNEAQ (reference sequence). The CDR3 DNA is TGTGCCAGCAGCTTAGAGGCCGGGACGGCCAATGAGCAGTTCTTC. This codes for CASSLEAGTANEQFF.

This rearrangement joins TRBV5-6 to TRBJ1-4; TRBD1 is a possible D gene (5 bases). V was shortened by 4 bases and J by 4 bases, with 17 bases between the two germline ends. Germline-derived CDR1 and CDR2 are SGHDT and YYEEEE. This CDR3 region has 16 residues. The DNA for the CDR3 is TGTGCCAGCAGCAAGGACAACCCGGATGGTAATGAAAAACTGTTTTTT. Translated, it gives CASSKDNPDGNEKLFF.

Concerning this clone: The sample holds other DNA sequences that translate to the same CDR3. This chain links TRBV5-1 with TRBJ2-7; possible D gene TRBD1, 6 bases. The CDR3 has 14 residues. The germline CDR1 and CDR2 sequences are SGHRS and YFSETQ. V lost 2 bases, J lost 4 bases, and 13 bases lay in between. The CDR3 region is CASSLGQGRYEQYF. The CDR3 nucleotides are TGCGCCAGCAGCTTAGGGCAGGGGCGGTACGAGCAGTACTTC.

The rearrangement uses TRBV6-5 and TRBJ2-1, with 8 bases identical to TRBD1. V dropped 5 bases and J dropped 4; count of bases not matched to a gene: 4. This CDR3 comprises 14 residues. Germline assignment: CDR1 MNHEY and CDR2 SVGAGI. For the CDR3, the DNA is TGTGCCAGCAGTACGACAGGGGTATACAATGAGCAGTTCTTC. Residues: CASSTTGVYNEQFF.

The rearrangement links TRBV19 to TRBJ1-2; the D is unclear. Looked up from germline, CDR1 is LNHDA and CDR2 is SQIVND (reference sequence). With 3 bases removed from V and 3 bases from J, the gap between germline ends came to 11 bases. The CDR3 covers 14 residues. CDR3 sequence: CASSIDWRDYGYTF. The CDR3 nucleotides read TGTGCCAGTAGTATCGACTGGAGGGACTATGGCTACACCTTC.

This chain connects TRBV7-2 to TRBJ2-7; 8 bases agree with TRBD1. J lost 0 bases, V lost 6 bases, and 4 bases had no gene match. CDR1 is SGHTA, CDR2 FQGNSA, per germline. The CDR3 totals 14 residues. The CDR3 spells CASSHRGVSYEQYF. In nucleotides, the CDR3 is TGTGCCAGCAGTCACAGGGGGGTCTCCTACGAGCAGTACTTC.

The V gene is TRBV5-8, the J gene TRBJ2-2; D ambiguous. CDR3 length: 13 amino acids. From germline, CDR1 is SGHTS and CDR2 YDEGEE. The V gene lost 5 bases and the J gene lost 6 bases, with 11 bases spanning the gap. The CDR3 DNA reads as TGTGCCAGCAGACCTTGGCTACCCGGGGAGCTGTTTTTT. Translated, it gives CASRPWLPGELFF.

This clone was counted only a few times. The chain couples TRBV27 to TRBJ2-7; TRBD2 matches at 10 bases. After removal of 3 bases from V and 6 bases from J, the junction contained 5 bases not matched to a gene. Germline CDR1 reads MNHEY; CDR2 reads SMNVEV (reference sequence). The CDR3 runs to 14 residues. The CDR3 region has the DNA TGTGCCAGCAGTTTGCTAGCGGGAGTGCTCGAGCAGTACTTC. Translating gives CASSLLAGVLEQYF.

In this sample, this clone turned up a few times. This may be a read error: a much more frequent sequence differs by one nucleotide. Other nucleotide sequences in the sample specify the same CDR3. V is TRBV7-3 and J is TRBJ2-5, with D hard to call. Trimming stripped 3 bases from V and 5 bases from J, with 4 bases between. Germline V gene data show CDR1 as SGHTA and CDR2 as FQGTGA. The CDR3 spans 11 residues. The CDR3 protein is CASSFGETQYF. For the CDR3, the DNA is TGTGCCAGCAGCTTCGGGGAGACCCAGTACTTC. The full variable domain, completed using reference TRBV7-3 and TRBJ2-5, is GAGVSQTPSNKVTEKGKYVELRCDPISGHTALYWYRQSLGQGPEFLIYFQGTGAADDSGLPNDRFFAVRPEGSVSTLKIQRTERGDSAVYLCASSFGETQYFGPGTRLLVL.

This clone was counted between two and nine times. This rearrangement joins TRBV29-1 to TRBJ2-3; the D is unclear. CDR1 is SQVTM, CDR2 ANQGSEA, per germline. V dropped 7 bases and J dropped 4 bases, with 12 bases sitting between them. The CDR3 is 12 residues long. CDR3 in DNA: TGCAGCGCCGCGGTGGTCGCAGATACGCAGTATTTT. Translated: CSAAVVADTQYF.

Only a few counts were recorded for this clone. V gene TRBV9 combines with J gene TRBJ2-4; 10 positions match TRBD1. J gave up 9 bases and V 3 bases, and 6 bases lay outside the gene matches. Per the germline V gene, CDR1 is SGDLS and CDR2 is YYNGEE. CDR3 length: 14 residues. As DNA, the CDR3 is TGTGCCAGCAGCGCCGGACAGGGGGGTGGCATTCAGTACTTC. Its protein product is CASSAGQGGGIQYF.